Listed below are T cell receptor beta chains from one sample, sequenced in a study of T cell responses to AZD1222 COVID-19 vaccine. TCRdb keeps only in-frame clones here, not all; method: immunoSEQ multiplex PCR. The profile shows fewer than 200,000 clones, 90% of them singletons. This sample comprised peripheral blood, obtained on day 0 of AZD1222 vaccination. These receptors all stem from an adult in good health. Each CDR3 is given with its conserved first and last residue. A D gene is named only where the DNA matches it firmly. A row's size may be missing; if present it is once, few, many or a size class.

v_call: TRBV6-5; j_call: TRBJ2-7; clone_size: once; d_call: .; cdr3_aa: CASSYSTGNYEQYF; cdr3_nt: TGTGCCAGCAGTTACTCAACAGGCAACTACGAGCAGTACTTC
v_call: TRBV19; j_call: TRBJ2-1; clone_size: .; d_call: .; cdr3_aa: CASSIAGYTYNEQFF; cdr3_nt: TGTGCCAGTAGTATAGCGGGGTACACCTACAATGAGCAGTTCTTC
v_call: TRBV7-2; j_call: TRBJ2-7; clone_size: few; d_call: TRBD1; cdr3_aa: CASSLARDRDLYEQYF; cdr3_nt: TGTGCCAGCAGCTTAGCACGGGACAGGGACCTCTACGAGCAGTACTTC
v_call: TRBV2; j_call: TRBJ2-7; clone_size: .; d_call: .; cdr3_aa: CASSEGPGPYEQYF; cdr3_nt: TGTGCCAGCAGTGAAGGCCCAGGACCCTACGAGCAGTACTTC
v_call: TRBV12-2; j_call: TRBJ2-3; clone_size: .; d_call: .; cdr3_aa: CASRLAGTGSTDTQYF; cdr3_nt: TGTGCAAGTCGCTTAGCGGGGACAGGAAGCACAGATACGCAGTATTTT
v_call: TRBV9; j_call: TRBJ2-7; clone_size: .; d_call: TRBD2; cdr3_aa: CASSVSGGALFYEQYF; cdr3_nt: TGTGCCAGCAGCGTTAGCGGGGGGGCCCTTTTCTACGAGCAGTACTTC
v_call: TRBV28; j_call: TRBJ2-4; clone_size: .; d_call: TRBD2; cdr3_aa: CASSSPPREGNIQYF; cdr3_nt: TGTGCCAGCAGTTCCCCGCCCCGGGAGGGAAACATTCAGTACTTC
v_call: TRBV3-1/TRBV3-2; j_call: TRBJ2-1; clone_size: .; d_call: TRBD2; cdr3_aa: CASSQVIAGGPNEQFF; cdr3_nt: TGTGCCAGCAGCCAAGTAATCGCGGGGGGGCCCAATGAGCAGTTCTTC
v_call: TRBV28; j_call: TRBJ2-6; clone_size: .; d_call: TRBD2; cdr3_aa: CAAHRGGSGANVLTF; cdr3_nt: TGTGCCGCACACCGGGGGGGATCTGGGGCCAACGTCCTGACTTTC
v_call: TRBV6-1; j_call: TRBJ1-2; clone_size: .; d_call: .; cdr3_aa: CASSEALQGYYGYTF; cdr3_nt: TGTGCCAGCAGTGAAGCGCTCCAGGGCTACTATGGCTACACCTTC
v_call: TRBV11-2; j_call: TRBJ2-6; clone_size: .; d_call: TRBD1; cdr3_aa: CASSPGGTGAGANVLTF; cdr3_nt: TGTGCCAGCAGCCCCGGCGGGACAGGGGCTGGGGCCAACGTCCTGACTTTC
v_call: TRBV6-2/TRBV6-3; j_call: TRBJ1-1; clone_size: .; d_call: .; cdr3_aa: CASSLWGGPEAFF; cdr3_nt: TGTGCCAGCAGCCTGTGGGGGGGCCCTGAAGCTTTCTTT
v_call: TRBV6-5; j_call: TRBJ2-5; clone_size: .; d_call: .; cdr3_aa: CASSYSGAGRQETQYF; cdr3_nt: TGTGCCAGCAGTTACTCGGGAGCAGGCCGCCAAGAGACCCAGTACTTC
v_call: TRBV2; j_call: TRBJ2-4; clone_size: few; d_call: .; cdr3_aa: CASSGPGGNIQYF; cdr3_nt: TGTGCCAGCAGTGGCCCAGGGGGGAACATTCAGTACTTC
v_call: TRBV6-4; j_call: TRBJ2-2; clone_size: .; d_call: TRBD2; cdr3_aa: CASSAQTSWNTGELFF; cdr3_nt: TGTGCCAGCAGTGCTCAGACTAGCTGGAACACCGGGGAGCTGTTTTTT
v_call: TRBV28; j_call: TRBJ1-2; clone_size: .; d_call: TRBD1; cdr3_aa: CASAHRRTGINYGYTF; cdr3_nt: TGTGCCAGCGCCCACCGGCGGACAGGGATAAACTATGGCTACACCTTC
v_call: TRBV7-2; j_call: TRBJ2-7; clone_size: .; d_call: TRBD2; cdr3_aa: CASSGVAGAPYEQYF; cdr3_nt: TGTGCCAGCAGCGGGGTAGCGGGAGCCCCCTACGAGCAGTACTTC
v_call: TRBV5-4; j_call: TRBJ2-2; clone_size: .; d_call: .; cdr3_aa: CASSQEGRYTGELFF; cdr3_nt: TGTGCCAGCAGCCAGGAGGGCCGCTACACCGGGGAGCTGTTTTTT
v_call: TRBV5-4; j_call: TRBJ1-2; clone_size: once; d_call: .; cdr3_aa: CASRPPDSLYGYTF; cdr3_nt: TGTGCCAGCAGACCCCCGGACAGTCTCTATGGCTACACCTTC
v_call: TRBV7-6; j_call: TRBJ2-3; clone_size: once; d_call: .; cdr3_aa: CASSLYQGEATDTQYF; cdr3_nt: TGTGCCAGCAGCTTATATCAGGGGGAGGCCACAGATACGCAGTATTTT
v_call: TRBV6-5; j_call: TRBJ1-1; clone_size: .; d_call: .; cdr3_aa: CASSYSAGVNTEAFF; cdr3_nt: TGTGCCAGCAGTTACTCGGCAGGAGTGAACACTGAAGCTTTCTTT
v_call: TRBV6-2/TRBV6-3; j_call: TRBJ2-7; clone_size: .; d_call: .; cdr3_aa: CASSRSGTLEYEQYF; cdr3_nt: TGTGCCAGCAGTCGATCCGGGACCCTGGAGTACGAGCAGTACTTC
v_call: TRBV6-2/TRBV6-3; j_call: TRBJ1-1; clone_size: few; d_call: .; cdr3_aa: CASSWGRGSDTEAFF; cdr3_nt: TGTGCCAGCAGTTGGGGGAGGGGATCGGACACTGAAGCTTTCTTT
v_call: TRBV18; j_call: TRBJ2-7; clone_size: .; d_call: .; cdr3_aa: CASSVGEGDYEQYF; cdr3_nt: TGTGCCAGCTCAGTGGGGGAAGGGGACTACGAGCAGTACTTC
v_call: TRBV5-1; j_call: TRBJ1-5; clone_size: .; d_call: .; cdr3_aa: CASSLMGERNQPQHF; cdr3_nt: TGCGCCAGCAGCTTGATGGGGGAAAGGAATCAGCCCCAGCATTTT
v_call: TRBV9; j_call: TRBJ1-5; clone_size: .; d_call: .; cdr3_aa: CASSVAENQPQHF; cdr3_nt: TGTGCCAGCAGCGTAGCGGAGAATCAGCCCCAGCATTTT
v_call: TRBV18; j_call: TRBJ1-2; clone_size: .; d_call: .; cdr3_aa: CASSLRGDGYTF; cdr3_nt: TGTGCCAGCTCACTTAGAGGAGATGGCTACACCTTC
v_call: TRBV5-1; j_call: TRBJ1-2; clone_size: .; d_call: .; cdr3_aa: CASSLTGRSGYTF; cdr3_nt: TGCGCCAGCAGCTTGACAGGGCGATCTGGCTACACCTTC
v_call: TRBV4-3; j_call: TRBJ2-7; clone_size: .; d_call: .; cdr3_aa: CASSKAFRAIHEQYF; cdr3_nt: TGCGCCAGCAGCAAAGCCTTCAGGGCGATCCACGAGCAGTACTTC
v_call: TRBV10-2; j_call: TRBJ2-3; clone_size: .; d_call: TRBD2; cdr3_aa: CASSDSGGGTDTQYF; cdr3_nt: TGCGCCAGCAGTGATAGCGGGGGGGGGACAGATACGCAGTATTTT
v_call: TRBV3-1/TRBV3-2; j_call: TRBJ2-1; clone_size: .; d_call: TRBD1; cdr3_aa: CASSHPQRDRAWGSSYNEQFF; cdr3_nt: TGTGCCAGCAGCCACCCCCAGCGGGACAGGGCTTGGGGTAGCTCCTACAATGAGCAGTTCTTC
v_call: TRBV24-1; j_call: TRBJ2-3; clone_size: .; d_call: .; cdr3_aa: CATSDTRLRGTDTQYF; cdr3_nt: TGTGCCACCAGTGATACGAGACTAAGGGGCACAGATACGCAGTATTTT
v_call: TRBV2; j_call: TRBJ1-3; clone_size: .; d_call: .; cdr3_aa: CASIDRSTGNTIYF; cdr3_nt: TGTGCCAGCATAGACAGATCGACGGGGAACACCATATATTTT
v_call: TRBV19; j_call: TRBJ2-6; clone_size: .; d_call: .; cdr3_aa: CASSGTDSGANVLTF; cdr3_nt: TGTGCCAGTAGTGGGACGGACTCTGGGGCCAACGTCCTGACTTTC
v_call: TRBV7-3; j_call: TRBJ2-2; clone_size: .; d_call: .; cdr3_aa: CASSLMENTGELFF; cdr3_nt: TGTGCCAGCAGCTTAATGGAGAACACCGGGGAGCTGTTTTTT
v_call: TRBV5-1; j_call: TRBJ2-1; clone_size: .; d_call: TRBD2; cdr3_aa: CASSRVSGSAYNEQFF; cdr3_nt: TGCGCCAGCAGCCGTGTTAGCGGGAGCGCCTACAATGAGCAGTTCTTC
v_call: TRBV7-6; j_call: TRBJ1-6; clone_size: .; d_call: TRBD1; cdr3_aa: CASSLEGQGRGSPLHF; cdr3_nt: TGTGCCAGCAGCTTGGAGGGACAGGGGAGAGGTTCACCCCTCCACTTT
v_call: TRBV28; j_call: TRBJ2-1; clone_size: .; d_call: TRBD1; cdr3_aa: CASSSEGQSRNEQFF; cdr3_nt: TGTGCCAGCAGTTCAGAGGGACAGAGCCGCAATGAGCAGTTCTTC
v_call: TRBV6-5; j_call: TRBJ2-7; clone_size: .; d_call: .; cdr3_aa: CASSYGRTPSEQYF; cdr3_nt: TGTGCCAGCAGTTACGGCAGGACCCCTAGTGAGCAGTACTTC
v_call: TRBV6-5; j_call: TRBJ2-5; clone_size: .; d_call: TRBD1; cdr3_aa: CASSYSDREKETQYF; cdr3_nt: TGTGCCAGCAGTTACTCAGACAGGGAAAAAGAGACCCAGTACTTC